The 10 T cell receptor beta chains reported below all come from one sample, sequenced in a study of T-cell reconstitution after alpha-beta-depleted transplantation in children. TCRbeta library construction was performed incorporating unique molecular identifiers. MiXCR, applied by TCRdb to the PCR reads, yields one record per CDR3 protein. Among roughly 200,000 distinct CDR3 sequences listed, 7.5% to 9.5% were seen once. This specimen consisted of PBMCs, mostly from graft donor cells, obtained 360 days after TCRalphabeta/CD19-depleted stem cell transplant. The receptors were sampled from a male patient under 10 years old who had a stem cell transplant for acute myeloid leukemia, so the T cells may come from the graft donor.

This clonotype was counted many times. The chain recombines TRBV20-1 with TRBJ1-5; unclear D gene. Looked up from germline, CDR1 is DFQATT and CDR2 is SNEGSKA (reference sequence). CDR3 length equals 13 residues. Deletions cut 3 bases from V and 5 bases from J, with 11 bases between. CDR3 in amino acids: CSASSSFDQPQHF. In DNA form, the CDR3 reads TGCAGTGCTAGTTCCAGTTTTGATCAGCCCCAGCATTTT.

This clonotype was detected only a few times. The V call is TRBV5-6, the J call TRBJ2-7; perhaps TRBD2 as D (5 bases). Germline V gene sequence: CDR1 SGHDT, CDR2 YYEEEE. The CDR3 runs 18 residues. Trimming removed 1 base at V and 0 bases at J, with 20 bases between. CDR3 coding DNA: TGTGCCAGCAGCTTGATGTTTAAAACTAGACCTAGCTCCTACGAGCAGTACTTC. Protein sequence: CASSLMFKTRPSSYEQYF.

The table lists this clonotype with many counts. The V and J genes are TRBV10-3 and TRBJ2-5, with D possibly matching TRBD2 (5 bases). The V gene's germline CDR1 is ENHRY and CDR2 SYGVKD. V dropped 4 bases and J dropped 7 bases, with 10 bases sitting between them. CDR3 size: 12 residues. The CDR3 nucleotides read TGTGCCATCAGTGGGTTTGAGGGGACCCAGTACTTC. This sequence encodes CAISGFEGTQYF.

This clonotype was seen many times. The V call is TRBV20-1, the J call TRBJ2-5; TRBD1 matches at 8 bases. Germline V gives CDR1 DFQATT, CDR2 SNEGSKA (reference sequence). Trimming cost V 5 bases and J 5 bases; bases outside gene matches: 7. The CDR3 is 13 amino acids. The CDR3 DNA is TGCAGTGCTGTTTCAGGGGGCGGGGAGACCCAGTACTTC. Its translation is CSAVSGGGETQYF.

V usage is TRBV20-1 and J usage is TRBJ2-3; 7 bases map to TRBD2. The V gene's germline CDR1 is DFQATT and CDR2 SNEGSKA (reference sequence). Trimming took 7 bases from V and 0 from J; bases not matched to a gene: 13. The CDR3 runs 16 residues. CDR3 in amino acids: CSGGLTRGGSTDTQYF. CDR3 sequence (DNA): TGCAGTGGGGGACTAACGAGGGGAGGTAGCACAGATACGCAGTATTTT.

V usage is TRBV6-4 and J usage is TRBJ2-2; 10 bases are shared with TRBD2. The CDR3 loop spans 16 amino acids. V lost 7 bases and J lost 3; bases outside the gene matches: 8. Germline CDR1 MRHNA, CDR2 SNTAGT. CDR3 coding DNA: TGTGCCAGCAAGCTCCTGGGACTAGCGTACACCGGGGAGCTGTTTTTT. Protein sequence: CASKLLGLAYTGELFF.

The chain has TRBV7-9 and TRBJ2-5, with a tentative D call TRBD2 (5 bases). This CDR3 spans 15 amino acids. The germline V gene has CDR1 SEHNR and CDR2 FQNEAQ (reference sequence). V was shortened by 4 bases and J by 4 bases, with 16 bases between the two germline ends. The CDR3 sequence is CASSSRTGMGETQYF. DNA of the CDR3: TGTGCCAGCAGCTCAAGGACCGGGATGGGAGAGACCCAGTACTTC.

The V call is TRBV20-1, the J call TRBJ2-2; D is uncertain. V lost 5 bases and J lost 3, with 10 bases in between. This CDR3 is built from 13 residues. Germline CDR1 DFQATT, CDR2 SNEGSKA (reference sequence). CDR3 amino acids: CSAGAGDTGELFF. DNA for the CDR3: TGCAGTGCTGGAGCAGGTGACACCGGGGAGCTGTTTTTT.

This clonotype turned up a few times. The chain uses TRBV21-1 and TRBJ1-1; TRBD1, as called in the table, went unchecked against the DNA. TRBV21-1 is termed a pseudogene. The CDR3 is 17 amino acids. CDR3 sequence: CASRTQVKDRGRSEAFF. DNA of the CDR3: TGTGCCAGCAGAACTCAAGTAAAGGACAGGGGGCGGTCTGAAGCTTTCTTT.

This clonotype was seen only a few times. V gene TRBV5-1 combines with J gene TRBJ1-1; TRBD1 aligns across 9 bases. Germline loops: CDR1 SGHRS, CDR2 YFSETQ. V dropped 5 bases and J dropped 0; count of bases not matched to a gene: 2. The CDR3 has 14 amino acids. The CDR3: CASRRQGVNTEAFF. The CDR3 DNA reads as TGCGCCAGCAGGCGACAGGGGGTGAACACTGAAGCTTTCTTT.